The 19 T cell receptor beta chains listed next were all sequenced from one sample in a study of T cells in localized non-small cell lung cancer. Measured with immunoSEQ multiplex PCR; TCRdb has only the in-frame clones, and not every one. The sample holds fewer than 75,000 clones, approximately 84% seen once. The specimen comprised peripheral blood, sampled before any cancer treatment. These receptors all stem from a female donor of 60 years or more with stage I lung adenocarcinoma.

With regard to this clone: This sample also contains other DNA sequences that code for the same CDR3. In nucleotides, the CDR3 is TGCGCCAGCAGCACCGTTAGGCGGCAGCACCAAGAGACCCAGTACTTC. It translates to CASSTVRRQHQETQYF. This chain uses TRBV10-1 with TRBJ2-5; D not resolved. This CDR3 comprises 16 residues. The germline CDR1 and CDR2 sequences are WNHNN and SYGVQD (reference sequence). V lost 6 bases to trimming and J lost 0 bases, with 17 bases between them.

The chain is built from TRBV5-1 and TRBJ2-7; 7 nucleotides align to TRBD1. The junction had 7 bases not matched to a gene; V was cut back by 0 bases and J by 4 bases. The germline CDR1 and CDR2 sequences are SGHRS and YFSETQ. The CDR3 contains 15 residues. CDR3 protein: CASSLAQGDNYEQYF. In DNA, the CDR3 is TGCGCCAGCAGCTTGGCGCAGGGGGATAATTACGAGCAGTACTTC.

V gene TRBV5-4 combines with J gene TRBJ2-2, with 8 bases fitting TRBD2. The CDR3 loop spans 15 amino acids. Germline trimming cut 1 base from V and 2 bases from J; bases unmatched to any gene: 1. From germline, CDR1 is SGHNT and CDR2 YYREEE (reference sequence). CDR3 sequence: CASSLRGGNTGELFF. The CDR3 nucleotides are TGTGCCAGCAGCTTGCGGGGGGGTAACACCGGGGAGCTGTTTTTT.

The chain recombines TRBV7-2 with TRBJ2-5; 13 positions agree with TRBD2. This CDR3 contains 16 residues. Germline V gene data show CDR1 as SGHTA and CDR2 as FQGNSA. J gave up 4 bases and V 5 bases, and 7 bases lay outside the gene matches. CDR3 in DNA: TGTGCCAGCAGCCGAACTAGCGGGAGGGCCATAGAGACCCAGTACTTC. Translation gives CASSRTSGRAIETQYF.

The chain links TRBV6-6 to TRBJ2-1; D not certain. The CDR3 extends over 16 amino acids. CDR1 and CDR2 (germline): MNHNY, SVGAGI (reference sequence). Trimming removed 5 bases at V and 0 bases at J, with 14 bases between. The CDR3 bases are TGTGCCAGCAGTACCTTACTGAGGACCTCCTACAATGAGCAGTTCTTC. Its protein product is CASSTLLRTSYNEQFF.

Only a few counts were recorded for this clone. The chain has TRBV7-3 and TRBJ1-1, with D tentatively TRBD1 (5 bases). V was cut by 5 bases and J by 5 bases, with 12 bases left in between. The CDR3 loop spans 13 amino acids. CDR1 and CDR2 from the germline V gene are SGHTA and FQGTGA. The CDR3 bases are TGTGCCAGCAGCCCCCAGGGAGATACTGAAGCTTTCTTT. As protein: CASSPQGDTEAFF.

The gene calls are TRBV5-8 and TRBJ1-3; D gene ambiguous. Trimming left V 4 bases short and J 0 bases short, with 14 bases between. The length of the CDR3 is 16 residues. Germline V gene sequence: CDR1 SGHTS, CDR2 YDEGEE. The CDR3 sequence: CASSTVRGASGNTIYF. The CDR3 DNA is TGTGCCAGCAGCACGGTGCGGGGAGCCTCTGGAAACACCATATATTTT. Drawing the rest from reference TRBV5-8 and TRBJ1-3, the complete variable domain is EAGVTQSPTHLIKTRGQQATLRCSPISGHTSVYWYQQALGLGLQFLLWYDEGEERNRGNFPPRFSGRQFPNYSSELNVNALELEDSALYLCASSTVRGASGNTIYFGEGSWLTVV.

The table lists this clone with a count of one. This chain uses TRBV10-3 with TRBJ1-2; D gene ambiguous. Germline V gene lookup returns CDR1 ENHRY and CDR2 SYGVKD. V was shortened by 10 bases and J by 3 bases, with 15 bases between the two germline ends. The CDR3 runs 13 residues. The CDR3 reads CATARGNDYGYTF. The CDR3 nucleotides are TGTGCCACCGCGCGAGGGAACGACTATGGCTACACCTTC.

The chain couples TRBV6-6 to TRBJ2-7; D not resolved. The germline V gene has CDR1 MNHNY and CDR2 SVGAGI (reference sequence). The CDR3 is 14 amino acids. Trimming took 7 bases from V and 6 from J, leaving 19 bases between them. The CDR3 nucleotides read TGTGCCAGCAACCCCACGGGTAGTATGAGCGAGCAGTACTTC. It translates to CASNPTGSMSEQYF.

The genes are TRBV6-6 and TRBJ1-5; 10 bases match TRBD1. V trimming: 5 bases; J trimming: 0 bases; junction bases outside the gene matches: 4. The germline V gene has CDR1 MNHNY and CDR2 SVGAGI (reference sequence). The CDR3 has 16 residues. The CDR3 DNA is TGTGCCAGCAGTCTGACAGGGGGCCATAGCAATCAGCCCCAGCATTTT. Residues: CASSLTGGHSNQPQHF.

The J gene is TRBJ2-3, the V gene TRBV25-1; either TRBD1 or TRBD2 may fit D (6 bases each). Trimming removed 6 bases from V and 5 bases from J, with 21 bases in between. From germline, CDR1 is MGHDK and CDR2 SYGVNS. This CDR3 region has 16 residues. Written as DNA, the CDR3 is TGTGCCAGCAGCCAAGCTGGAGGGGGGCGGGGAGATACGCAGTATTTT. Translating gives CASSQAGGGRGDTQYF. The entire variable domain, with the rest obtained from reference TRBV25-1 and TRBJ2-3, is as follows: EADIYQTPRYLVIGTGKKITLECSQTMGHDKMYWYQQDPGMELHLIHYSYGVNSTEKGDLSSESTVSRIRTEHFPLTLESARPSHTSQYLCASSQAGGGRGDTQYFGPGTRLTVL.

This sequence joins TRBV27 and TRBJ2-1; D gene unclear. The V end lost 8 bases, the J end lost 4 bases, and 18 bases lay between the germline ends. Per the germline V gene, CDR1 is MNHEY and CDR2 is SMNVEV (reference sequence). CDR3 size: 15 residues. This CDR3 is CASGYVILFYNEQFF. CDR3 coding DNA: TGTGCCAGCGGTTACGTAATTCTATTTTACAATGAGCAGTTCTTC.

This clone was seen once. This rearrangement joins TRBV6-1 to TRBJ1-1, with D unresolved. V lost 5 bases, J lost 1 base, and 8 bases lay in between. CDR1 MNHNS and CDR2 SASEGT come from the germline V gene. The CDR3 runs to 13 residues. In nucleotides, the CDR3 is TGTGCCAGCAGTACCGACGGGAACACTGAAGCTTTCTTT. Protein: CASSTDGNTEAFF.

This clone was counted a few times. This chain links TRBV21-1 with TRBJ1-3; TRBD1, the table's D call, was not compared with the DNA. TRBV21-1 is a documented pseudogene. This CDR3 has 13 residues. The CDR3 bases are TGTGCCAGCAGCGAAACAGGGTTGGACACCATATATTTT. It encodes CASSETGLDTIYF.

The rearrangement links TRBV28 to TRBJ1-1; D is undetermined. Trimming pared 6 bases from V and 1 base from J, leaving 12 bases between. The CDR3 extends over 14 amino acids. CDR1 and CDR2 (germline): MDHEN, SYDVKM. CDR3 coding DNA: TGTGCCAGCAGACTTGGACGGGGGAACACTGAAGCTTTCTTT. This sequence encodes CASRLGRGNTEAFF.

The V and J genes are TRBV7-3 and TRBJ1-6; TRBD1 matches at 8 bases. This CDR3 region has 15 residues. CDR1 SGHTA and CDR2 FQGTGA come from the germline V gene. The V and J ends lost 1 base and 6 bases, in that order; junction bases with no gene match: 2. The CDR3 bases are TGTGCCAGCAGCTTAAGAGACAGGGGTAATTCACCCCTCCACTTT. This sequence encodes CASSLRDRGNSPLHF.

This clone turned up a few times. The CDR3 loop is CSVESRGRHYGYTF. The CDR3 DNA follows: TGCAGCGTTGAAAGCAGGGGGCGTCACTATGGCTACACCTTC. The chain couples TRBV29-1 to TRBJ1-2; 8 nucleotides align to TRBD1. The CDR3 has 14 amino acids. CDR1 and CDR2 (germline): SQVTM, ANQGSEA. The V segment lost 2 bases and the J segment 3 bases; nucleotides outside the gene matches: 5. Filled out from reference TRBV29-1 and TRBJ1-2, the complete variable domain reads SAVISQKPSRDICQRGTSLTIQCQVDSQVTMMFWYRQQPGQSLTLIATANQGSEATYESGFVIDKFPISRPNLTFSTLTVSNMSPEDSSIYLCSVESRGRHYGYTFGSGTRLTVV.

This CDR3 is CASSLEDTGELFF. CDR3 coding DNA: TGTGCCAGCAGCTTAGAGGACACCGGGGAGCTGTTTTTT. V is TRBV7-6 and J is TRBJ2-2; D call uncertain. The CDR3 totals 13 residues. Trimming took off 1 base at V and 3 bases at J, with 3 bases between the two ends. Per the germline V gene, CDR1 is SGHVS and CDR2 is FNYEAQ.

CDR3 in amino acids: CASRNRDSGTDTQYF. The CDR3 nucleotides are TGTGCCAGCAGGAACAGGGATTCTGGGACAGATACGCAGTATTTT. V gene TRBV6-5 combines with J gene TRBJ2-3; a possible D gene is TRBD1 (6 bases). This CDR3 region has 15 residues. V was trimmed by 6 bases and J by 3 bases, leaving 16 bases between them. The germline gives CDR1 MNHEY, CDR2 SVGAGI.